This T cell receptor beta chain was captured in a study of blood T cell repertoires in COVID-19. Study-level background: The United States, Italy and Spain were the sources of the acute and convalescent COVID-19 samples. The analysed material was cDNA or gDNA that came from T cells, B-cell-depleted T cells, or PBMCs.

Authors' analysis steps: Amplifying reference gene primers gave estimates of nucleated cell counts. Sequencing was performed with immunoSEQ multiplex PCR; in TCRdb, only in-frame clones are kept and a portion is missing. The DNA gave D and trimming, while V, J and clone size come from that table. The sample lists about 80,000 clones; roughly 80% were seen once. V was cut by 3 bases and J by 4 bases, with 9 bases left in between. Germline V gives CDR1 SEHNR, CDR2 FQNEAQ (reference sequence). The CDR3 contains 13 residues. The rearrangement links TRBV7-9 to TRBJ1-2; D is unresolved. This sequence originates from a human donor in a cohort sampled during active COVID-19. Sequenced input: peripheral blood. This chain's CDR3 is CASSLTSIYGYTF. In DNA form, the CDR3 reads TGTGCCAGCAGCTTGACAAGTATCTATGGCTACACCTTC.